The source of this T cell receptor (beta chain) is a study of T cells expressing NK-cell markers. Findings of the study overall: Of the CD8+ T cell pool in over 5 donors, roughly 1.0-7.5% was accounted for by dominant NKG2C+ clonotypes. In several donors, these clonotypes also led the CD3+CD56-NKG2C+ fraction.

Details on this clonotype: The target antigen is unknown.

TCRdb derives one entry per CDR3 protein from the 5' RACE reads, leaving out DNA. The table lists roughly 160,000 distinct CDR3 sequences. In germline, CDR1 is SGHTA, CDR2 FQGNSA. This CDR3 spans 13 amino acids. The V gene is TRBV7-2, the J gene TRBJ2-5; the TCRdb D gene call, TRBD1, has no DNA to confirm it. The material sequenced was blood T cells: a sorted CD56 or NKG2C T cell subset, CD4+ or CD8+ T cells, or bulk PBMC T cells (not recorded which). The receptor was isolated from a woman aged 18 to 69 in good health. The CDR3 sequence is CASSVDRRETQYF.